This TCR beta chain was recovered during a study of OX40 agonist ivuxolimab in advanced cancers. Germline-derived CDR1 and CDR2 are LGHNA and YNFKEQ. V was trimmed by 2 bases and J by 0 bases, leaving 3 bases between them. CDR3 length equals 13 residues. Clones were read by immunoSEQ multiplex PCR, and TCRdb kept only the in-frame ones, dropping some. The sample lists over 85,000 clones, 90% to 95% occurring once. The chain employs TRBV4-2 and TRBJ2-3; D is unresolved. The sample here was CD4+ or CD8+ T cells sorted from blood, taken in a trial of the OX40 agonist ivuxolimab. This receptor was taken from an adult with an advanced solid tumor such as melanoma, head and neck, liver or kidney cancer. CDR3 in DNA: TGTGCCAGCAGCCAAATTAGCACAGATACGCAGTATTTT. Translation gives CASSQISTDTQYF.